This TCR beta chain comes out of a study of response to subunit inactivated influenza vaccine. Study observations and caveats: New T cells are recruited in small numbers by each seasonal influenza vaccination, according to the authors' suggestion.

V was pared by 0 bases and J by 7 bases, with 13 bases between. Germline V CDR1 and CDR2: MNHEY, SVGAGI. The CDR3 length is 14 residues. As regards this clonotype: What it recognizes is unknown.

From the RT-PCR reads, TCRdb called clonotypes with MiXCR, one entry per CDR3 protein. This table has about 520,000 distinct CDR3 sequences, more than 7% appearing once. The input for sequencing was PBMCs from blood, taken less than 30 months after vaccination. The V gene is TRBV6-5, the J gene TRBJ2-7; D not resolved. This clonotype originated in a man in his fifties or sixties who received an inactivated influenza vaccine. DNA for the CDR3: TGTGCCAGCAGTTACTCCACCCGGGCCGGGGAGCAGTACTTC. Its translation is CASSYSTRAGEQYF.